This paragraph reports one T cell receptor (beta chain). The CDR3 is 14 residues long. V gave up 4 bases and J gave up 3 bases; unmatched junction bases: 5. The germline gives CDR1 SGHRS, CDR2 YFSETQ. This record comes from a study of blood T cell repertoires in COVID-19. The method was immunoSEQ multiplex PCR; TCRdb's version includes in-frame clones alone and lacks a portion of them. The sample consists of 180,000 or so clones, about 91% of them appearing once. V and J are TRBV5-1 and TRBJ2-3; 7 bases agree with TRBD2. The source is a woman in her forties or fifties with acute or convalescent COVID-19. Sequencing was carried out using peripheral blood. CDR3 in amino acids: CASSPNGGTDTQYF. The CDR3 nucleotides are TGCGCCAGCAGCCCAAACGGGGGGACAGATACGCAGTATTTT.